This T cell receptor (beta chain) was sequenced during a study of shared clonotypes between healthy human individuals. Naive CD8 cells comprised CD45RO-negative, CCR7-positively selected cells, excluding terminally differentiated effector memory CD45RA+ cells. Sequenced by immunoSEQ multiplex PCR; TCRdb stores in-frame clones only, minus some. There are under 1 million clones in the sample; nearly 95% occur only once, and under 30% lies in the top ten. Sequenced material: naive CD8+ T cells sorted from blood. The clonotype comes from a man aged 25-45 years in good health.

CDR3: CASSVMGWSGETQYF. CDR3 bases: TGTGCCAGCAGCGTGATGGGCTGGTCGGGAGAGACCCAGTACTTC. The chain combines TRBV6-1 with TRBJ2-5; D not certain. V lost 6 bases, J lost 4 bases, and 18 bases lay in between. CDR3 size: 15 residues. Germline V gene data show CDR1 as MNHNS and CDR2 as SASEGT.